The 25 T cell receptor beta chains below were found in one sample sequenced in a study of T cell responses to AZD1222 COVID-19 vaccine. TCRdb keeps only in-frame clones here, not all; method: immunoSEQ multiplex PCR. Here the sample spans approximately 140,000 clones, about 90% being singletons. The material was peripheral blood, obtained on day 0 of AZD1222 vaccination. The receptors come from an adult in good health.

The chain links TRBV28 to TRBJ2-7; TRBD1 or TRBD2 may be the D gene (5 bases each). The V and J ends lost 5 bases and 3 bases respectively, with 17 bases between them. The CDR3 sequence is 15 residues long. Germline V lookup: CDR1 MDHEN, CDR2 SYDVKM. The CDR3 DNA is TGTGCCAGCAGTCAAACCGGGACGGTAGACTACGAGCAGTACTTC. Protein: CASSQTGTVDYEQYF.

There are many counts of this clone. J is TRBJ2-7 and V is TRBV18; D is perhaps TRBD1 (5 bases). Germline V gene sequence: CDR1 KGHSH, CDR2 LQKENI. This CDR3 has 14 amino acids. V was trimmed by 3 bases and J by 5 bases, leaving 14 bases between them. CDR3 DNA: TGTGCCAGCTCACCGATCGGCAGGGTCCACGAGCAGTACTTC. This codes for CASSPIGRVHEQYF.

The rearrangement uses TRBV27 and TRBJ2-7; D not resolved. The CDR3 is 13 amino acids. CDR1 MNHEY and CDR2 SMNVEV come from the germline V gene (reference sequence). The V end was cut by 8 bases, the J end by 3 bases, with 14 bases between. The DNA of the CDR3 is TGTGCCAGCTCGCCGCTCTCTAGCTACGAGCAGTACTTC. It yields the protein CASSPLSSYEQYF.

The sample holds one count of this clone. The V and J genes are TRBV27 and TRBJ1-2; TRBD1 agrees at 8 bases. The V segment lost 4 bases and the J segment 7 bases; nucleotides outside the gene matches: 2. The CDR3 spans 12 residues. Per the germline V gene, CDR1 is MNHEY and CDR2 is SMNVEV (reference sequence). The CDR3 region has the DNA TGTGCCAGCAGTTCCGACAGGGGTGGCTACACCTTC. Translation: CASSSDRGGYTF.

This chain uses TRBV6-6 with TRBJ2-1; 8 bases are a match to TRBD2. Germline CDR1 reads MNHNY; CDR2 reads SVGAGI (reference sequence). The CDR3 totals 15 residues. The junction had 8 bases not matched to a gene; V was cut back by 2 bases and J by 8 bases. The CDR3 reads CASSYASGSGDEQFF. CDR3 coding DNA: TGTGCCAGCAGTTACGCCAGCGGGAGTGGGGATGAGCAGTTCTTC.

This clone has only one observation. The V gene is TRBV6-5, the J gene TRBJ1-2; D gene ambiguous. Germline CDR1 reads MNHEY; CDR2 reads SVGAGI. Trimming took off 6 bases at V and 5 bases at J, with 16 bases between the two ends. The CDR3 spans 14 residues. The CDR3 DNA follows: TGTGCCAGCAGCCTACAGTTTGGATCTTATGGCTACACCTTC. This gives the protein CASSLQFGSYGYTF.

V is TRBV28 and J is TRBJ1-6, with unresolved D. The CDR3 covers 14 residues. V was clipped by 2 bases and J by 4 bases, with 6 bases between them. Germline V gene sequence: CDR1 MDHEN, CDR2 SYDVKM. The CDR3 coding sequence is TGTGCCAGCAGTTTAATAACATATAATTCACCCCTCCACTTT. Its translation is CASSLITYNSPLHF. Full variable domain (outside the CDR3, taken from reference TRBV28 and TRBJ1-6): DVKVTQSSRYLVKRTGEKVFLECVQDMDHENMFWYRQDPGLGLRLIYFSYDVKMKEKGDIPEGYSVSREKKERFSLILESASTNQTSMYLCASSLITYNSPLHFGNGTRLTVT.

As for this clone: Other nucleotide sequences in the sample specify the same CDR3. This sequence joins TRBV12-3 or TRBV12-4 and TRBJ2-3, with no clear D. The CDR3 runs 11 residues. V was trimmed by 6 bases and J by 1 base, leaving 2 bases between them. This CDR3 is CASRRTDTQYF. The DNA of the CDR3 is TGTGCCAGCAGACGCACAGATACGCAGTATTTT.

This clone showed up just once. V and J are TRBV27 and TRBJ2-3, with unresolved D. CDR1 and CDR2 (germline): MNHEY, SMNVEV (reference sequence). The V end lost 3 bases, the J end lost 0 bases, and 13 bases lay between the germline ends. This CDR3 contains 16 residues. CDR3 DNA sequence: TGTGCCAGCAGTTTGGGTTGGACGACTAGCACAGATACGCAGTATTTT. Translating it yields CASSLGWTTSTDTQYF.

The chain employs TRBV11-1 and TRBJ2-3; D is perhaps TRBD1 (5 bases). CDR1 and CDR2 (germline): SGHAT, FQDESV (reference sequence). Trimming cost V 1 base and J 2 bases, with 7 bases left between them. The CDR3 is 14 amino acids. CDR3 DNA sequence: TGTGCCAGCAGCTTAGAGACAGCCACAGATACGCAGTATTTT. Amino acid sequence: CASSLETATDTQYF.

The V and J genes are TRBV4-3 and TRBJ2-1; D is possibly TRBD2 (6 bases). CDR1 and CDR2 (germline): LGHNA, YSLEER. V was clipped by 0 bases and J by 3 bases, with 9 bases between them. This CDR3 has 15 amino acids. The CDR3 sequence is CASSQELADYNEQFF. The CDR3 nucleotides read TGCGCCAGCAGCCAAGAACTAGCTGACTACAATGAGCAGTTCTTC.

This sequence joins TRBV6-5 and TRBJ2-7, with 9 bases matching TRBD1. V lost 6 bases to trimming and J lost 2 bases; unmatched junction nucleotides: 8. The V gene's germline CDR1 is MNHEY and CDR2 SVGAGI. This CDR3 has 15 residues. CDR3 sequence reads: CASSLRGQGTYEQYF. The DNA for the CDR3 is TGTGCCAGCAGCCTAAGGGGACAGGGTACCTACGAGCAGTACTTC.

The rearrangement links TRBV6-4 to TRBJ2-2; 7 bases match TRBD2. Trimming at V came to 0 bases and at J to 4 bases, leaving 5 bases not matched to a gene. CDR1 is MRHNA, CDR2 SNTAGT, per germline. The CDR3 has 16 amino acids. The CDR3 loop reads CASSDSPSGGTGELFF. In nucleotides, the CDR3 is TGTGCCAGCAGTGACTCCCCTAGCGGAGGCACCGGGGAGCTGTTTTTT.

V and J are TRBV6-2 or TRBV6-3 and TRBJ2-3; TRBD2 agrees at 10 bases. V was clipped by 6 bases and J by 5 bases; unmatched bases: 14. The CDR3 has 17 residues. The germline V gene has CDR1 MNHEY and CDR2 SVGEGT. CDR3: CASSRLLILAGEDTQYF. The CDR3 DNA sequence: TGTGCCAGCAGCCGACTTTTGATTCTAGCGGGAGAAGATACGCAGTATTTT.

V and J are TRBV7-2 and TRBJ2-7, with D possibly TRBD2 on 6 matching bases. The CDR3 consists of 14 residues. Germline CDR1 and CDR2: SGHTA and FQGNSA. The ends were cut back, 1 base at V and 3 bases at J, with 10 bases in the middle. The CDR3 spells CASSLGAEGYEQYF. The DNA for the CDR3 is TGTGCCAGCAGCTTAGGGGCGGAGGGCTACGAGCAGTACTTC.

The V gene is TRBV7-9, the J gene TRBJ1-4, with 7 nucleotides matching TRBD1. The V gene's germline CDR1 is SEHNR and CDR2 FQNEAQ (reference sequence). V was clipped by 5 bases and J by 10 bases; unmatched bases: 13. This CDR3 is built from 15 residues. The CDR3 protein is CASSTSGTDGGKLFF. CDR3 in DNA: TGTGCCAGCAGCACCTCCGGGACAGACGGGGGAAAACTGTTTTTT.

J is TRBJ2-4 and V is TRBV9, with D perhaps TRBD1 (5 bases). The CDR3 runs to 13 residues. Trimming took off 0 bases at V and 6 bases at J, with 7 bases between the two ends. Germline V gene sequence: CDR1 SGDLS, CDR2 YYNGEE. In DNA, the CDR3 is TGTGCCAGCAGCGTAGAGGGGTCAAACATTCAGTACTTC. It codes for CASSVEGSNIQYF. The full variable domain, in which reference TRBV9 and TRBJ2-4 provide the parts outside the CDR3, is DSGVTQTPKHLITATGQRVTLRCSPRSGDLSVYWYQQSLDQGLQFLIQYYNGEERAKGNILERFSAQQFPDLHSELNLSSLELGDSALYFCASSVEGSNIQYFGAGTRLSVL.

Only one count was recorded for this clone. J is TRBJ2-5 and V is TRBV3-1 (or the pseudogene TRBV3-2); 8 nucleotides match TRBD2. Germline V CDR1 and CDR2: LGHDT, YNNKEL (reference sequence). Trimming cost V 6 bases and J 5 bases; bases outside gene matches: 17. The CDR3 covers 17 residues. The CDR3: CASRPSDRGRPQETQYF. The CDR3 region has the DNA TGTGCCAGCAGACCCTCGGATCGCGGGAGGCCTCAGGAGACCCAGTACTTC.

The rearrangement links TRBV4-3 to TRBJ2-7; 7 bases agree with TRBD1. Germline-derived CDR1 and CDR2 are LGHNA and YSLEER. CDR3 length: 15 amino acids. V shed 1 base, J shed 2 bases, and the junction held 5 bases outside the gene matches. CDR3 sequence (DNA): TGCGCCAGCAGCCAAGGTTGGCAGGGGGCCTACGAGCAGTACTTC. It specifies CASSQGWQGAYEQYF.

This clone has a single count. This rearrangement joins TRBV2 to TRBJ2-1, with D possibly TRBD2 on 5 matching bases. The CDR3 contains 14 residues. Trimming removed 4 bases from V and 8 bases from J, with 15 bases in between. In germline, CDR1 is SNHLY, CDR2 FYNNEI. The CDR3 DNA reads as TGTGCCAGCAGTGTAACTAGGCTGAGAGATGAGCAGTTCTTC. This encodes CASSVTRLRDEQFF.

The V and J genes are TRBV18 and TRBJ1-4; weak D call: TRBD1 (5 bases). The V gene lost 4 bases and the J gene lost 6 bases, with 9 bases spanning the gap. The CDR3 loop spans 13 amino acids. Looked up from germline, CDR1 is KGHSH and CDR2 is LQKENI. CDR3 DNA sequence: TGTGCCAGCTCACGGGGGGGTGATGAAAAACTGTTTTTT. Amino acid sequence: CASSRGGDEKLFF.

V gene TRBV30 combines with J gene TRBJ2-2, with TRBD1 as a possible D gene (5 bases). Germline-derived CDR1 and CDR2 are GTSNPN and SVGIG (reference sequence). Trimming pared 1 base from V and 5 bases from J, leaving 8 bases between. This CDR3 has 13 residues. The CDR3 DNA reads as TGTGCCTGGAGTGCGACAGCAACCGGGGAGCTGTTTTTT. Translation gives CAWSATATGELFF.

V is TRBV6-5 and J is TRBJ2-1; D gene ambiguous. CDR3 size: 13 residues. The V gene lost 0 bases and the J gene lost 8 bases, with 8 bases spanning the gap. Germline lookup yields CDR1 MNHEY and CDR2 SVGAGI. The CDR3 region has the DNA TGTGCCAGCAGTTACTCGCCGGTGGATGAGCAGTTCTTC. Residues: CASSYSPVDEQFF.

The chain combines TRBV30 with TRBJ1-2; possible D gene TRBD1, 6 bases. The germline CDR1 and CDR2 sequences are GTSNPN and SVGIG (reference sequence). The ends were cut back, 5 bases at V and 1 base at J, with 17 bases in the middle. CDR3 length: 15 residues. The DNA for the CDR3 is TGTGCCTGGTCCCTTCGGGCAGGGGATAACTATGGCTACACCTTC. Its translation is CAWSLRAGDNYGYTF.

A single count supports this clone. The genes are TRBV5-4 and TRBJ1-6; TRBD1 matches 9 bases. V gave up 5 bases and J gave up 7 bases; unmatched junction bases: 10. Germline V gene lookup returns CDR1 SGHNT and CDR2 YYREEE (reference sequence). The CDR3 has 16 residues. The CDR3 nucleotides read TGTGCCAGCAGTCCCGGGACAGGGTGGGAGAATTCACCCCTCCACTTT. Translation gives CASSPGTGWENSPLHF.